This TCR beta chain comes out of a study of identical twins (dated by TCRdb to 2016 to 2017). Notes on the research overall: TCR alpha and beta repertoires from monozygotic twins, unrelated adults of various ages and cord blood were deep-sequenced to test whether fetal clonotypes persist. Replicate twin experiments were performed at different times using different library preparation protocols to rule out contamination. On the study overall, not on this receptor specifically: Excess twin sharing in beta out-of-frame sequences was weaker because fewer shared sequences lowered the signal-to-noise ratio. Zero-insertion analyses could be partly confounded by invariant T cells such as MAIT and iNKT, although diverse VJ usage argued against such confounding for most clonotypes. Out-of-frame TCR alpha sharing in monozygotic twins was systematically underestimated by recombination models, whereas sharing between unrelated individuals was in agreement with the recombination models. Compared with coincidental sharing between unrelated individuals, out-of-frame TCR alpha sequences shared between twins had an excess of sequences with low generation probability. Abundant cord blood beta clonotypes had fewer insertions, young adult naive repertoires showed a similar but weaker trend, and memory repertoires showed no such trend. Conclusions relied on cross-sectional statistical analysis, since the same donors could not be followed over many years.

CDR1 and CDR2, looked up from the germline V gene, are ENHRY and SYGVKD. Inclusive of the bounding cysteine and phenylalanine, the CDR3 is 16 residues long. Kept here is only the CDR3 DNA, which spans 48 bases and is read in frame from base 1. V ends up 6 bases short and J 1 base short, with an unmatched junction base count of 8. Library preparation employed 5' RACE. Sequencer: Illumina HiSeq 2000. A universal primer binding site was introduced by template switching, and a unique molecular identifier was present in the final cDNA, enabling accurate counting of TCR cDNA molecules. First-strand cDNA for TCR alpha and beta chains was synthesized from specific primers in the conserved constant-segment region. To control for contamination, each cDNA library was double barcoded with a SMART-Mk sample barcode plus Illumina barcodes. TruSeq adapter sequences along with Illumina sample barcodes were introduced in two successive PCR steps. Sequencing of the TCR alpha and beta cDNA libraries was done on the Illumina HiSeq platform using custom primers. On the authors' methods: Unique molecular identifiers were extracted from raw reads with MiGEC, and CDR3 positions were determined with MiXCR. Recombination models were inferred per individual with the repgenHMM and IGoR tools using an EM algorithm. The analysis of shared clonotypes was done with the tcR package in R, with sharing normalized by the product of cloneset sizes. Out-of-frame nonproductive sequences were analyzed to study raw recombination free of thymic and clonal selection effects. The public reads were reanalyzed by TCRdb: fastp trimming at Q25, MiXCR alignment, in-frame beta chains only. Identical CDR3 protein sequences are pooled into one entry, listed with their most common genes and DNA. TCRdb, rather than the study authors, made the V and J calls. The sample includes around 550,000 distinct CDR3 sequences, with 13% to 15% observed a single time. Around 0.48% of the sample is held by the ten biggest clonotypes.

In its sample, this clonotype was seen a few times. It lacks a known antigen. No much larger clonotype is one base removed from it; base qualities were not supplied. Every donor was a healthy Caucasian. Three pairs of female monozygotic twins, all aged about 18 to 30 years, made up the twin cohort. CD4+ and CD8+ T cell populations were isolated with positive isolation kits from Invitrogen. These data were also filed under a second study, of yellow fever vaccine responses in identical twins. The second investigation adds: According to the authors, in identical twins the way T cells responded to vaccination appeared partly convergent and partly personalized. Focusing on identical twins, the study followed the T cell clones that responded to the vaccine, and did so with precision.

This chain joins TRBV10-3 to TRBJ2-2; TRBD1 aligns with 7 central bases. The sample taken for sequencing was CD4+ T cells sorted from blood. This clonotype originated in a woman aged 18-29 years in good health. The CDR3 here reads CAIRNAGTVNTGELFF. The DNA sequence is as follows: TGTGCCATCAGGAACGCCGGGACAGTGAACACCGGGGAGCTGTTTTTT.